This TCR beta chain comes out of a study of regulatory T cells in long-lasting Graves disease. Whole-study context: Positive TSH receptor antibodies alongside over 5 years of antithyroid drugs were what marked Graves' disease as persistent.

This clonotype was seen ten or more times. Its antigen remains unidentified. One junction end does not reproduce the germline sequence, and a read error may be involved. Researchers made TCR beta libraries by using iRepertoire HTBI primers and running Arm-PCR on CDR3 regions. Authors' data handling: Segment identification across samples yielded 50 to 80 TRBV and roughly 15 TRBJ segments. TCRdb ran MiXCR on the multiplex PCR reads and lists one entry per CDR3 protein. Clone size and V and J calls follow TCRdb, not the original study. This repertoire shows more than 650,000 distinct CDR3 sequences, 30% found once; its top ten account for under 50%. CDR3 length: 14 residues. Germline CDR1 SGHRS, CDR2 YFSETQ. Study-wide results and caveats: Persistent disease showed a preference for TRBV28, TRBJ1-2 and TRBJ2-5. Newly diagnosed Graves' patients exceeded persistent ones in TCR diversity.

Indicated time point: persistent/refractory GD, antithyroid drugs over 5 years with positive TRAb. The TCR library was made from RNA that had been extracted from PBMCs in TRIzol. The chain uses TRBV5-1 and TRBJ1-1; 8 nucleotides match TRBD1. Sequenced material: peripheral blood mononuclear cells (PBMCs), taken when the disease was refractory, from a patient treated with antithyroid drugs. The sequence came from a female donor with Graves disease. CDR3 sequence (DNA): TGTGCCAGCAGCTTGGTACAGGGGGGCACTGAAGCTTTCTTT. Translated, it gives CASSLVQGGTEAFF.